These 25 T cell receptor beta chains were all obtained from the same sample, sequenced in a study of T cells after yellow fever vaccination. TCRdb recomputed calls from the 5' RACE reads with MiXCR, one row per CDR3 protein. The sample holds nearly 350,000 distinct CDR3 sequences; less than 9.5% are singletons and the top ten take around 17%. Material: PBMCs, obtained about 49 days after the first yellow fever vaccination. These receptors all stem from a man in his late teens or twenties who received the YFV17D yellow fever vaccine.

In its sample, this clonotype was seen a few times. CDR3 sequence: CASSSPSGGFAYGYTF. For the CDR3, the DNA is TGTGCCAGCAGCTCTCCCTCGGGAGGCTTCGCCTATGGCTACACCTTC. The chain is built from TRBV11-2 and TRBJ1-2; D unclear. CDR3 length equals 16 residues. The germline V and J ends were trimmed by 4 bases and 4 bases, with 19 bases remaining between them. Looked up from germline, CDR1 is SGHAT and CDR2 is FQNNGV.

This clonotype was counted only a few times. V is TRBV5-6 and J is TRBJ1-2; 10 nucleotides align to TRBD1. CDR3 length: 16 residues. Trimming at V came to 4 bases and at J to 0 bases, leaving 6 bases not matched to a gene. Germline loops: CDR1 SGHDT, CDR2 YYEEEE. CDR3 sequence reads: CASSRDRGYSNYGYTF. In DNA, the CDR3 is TGTGCCAGCAGCCGGGACAGGGGCTACTCTAACTATGGCTACACCTTC.

This clonotype was seen repeatedly, ten times or more. The chain carries TRBV3-1 and TRBJ2-1; 9 bases are a match to TRBD2. The CDR3 is 13 amino acids. The V gene end was trimmed by 4 bases and the J gene end by 7 bases; junction bases not matched to a gene: 2. Germline V gene lookup returns CDR1 LGHDT and CDR2 YNNKEL (reference sequence). CDR3: CASSRGLANEQFF. CDR3 DNA: TGTGCCAGCAGCCGAGGACTAGCGAATGAGCAGTTCTTC.

The V call is TRBV4-2, the J call TRBJ2-3; 7 bases are a match to TRBD2. The CDR3 is 14 residues long. J lost 12 bases, V lost 0 bases, and 9 bases had no gene match. Germline V gives CDR1 LGHNA, CDR2 YNFKEQ. CDR3 DNA sequence: TGTGCCAGCAGCCAAGATCCCCGGACTAGGGGACAGTATTTT. It specifies CASSQDPRTRGQYF.

This chain joins TRBV5-1 and TRBJ1-4; D remains unclear. The CDR3 runs to 15 residues. Germline V gives CDR1 SGHRS, CDR2 YFSETQ. V was pared by 1 base and J by 7 bases, with 14 bases between. The CDR3 DNA follows: TGCGCCAGCAGCTTGTACGGGGTTGTCGGTGAAAAACTGTTTTTT. It yields the protein CASSLYGVVGEKLFF.

In this sample, this clonotype turned up a few times. The rearrangement links TRBV20-1 to TRBJ1-6; no definite D call. V was pared by 4 bases and J by 0 bases, with 7 bases between. The CDR3 totals 14 residues. Germline CDR1 is DFQATT and CDR2 is SNEGSKA (reference sequence). The CDR3 sequence: CSANVGSYNSPLHF. The CDR3 DNA is TGCAGTGCTAACGTGGGCTCCTATAATTCACCCCTCCACTTT.

This clonotype was recorded at least ten times. The chain recombines TRBV5-1 with TRBJ2-5; possibly TRBD2 for D (5 bases). Trimming removed 0 bases from V and 5 bases from J, with 14 bases in between. This CDR3 spans 15 amino acids. CDR1 and CDR2 from the germline V gene are SGHRS and YFSETQ. Here the CDR3 reads CASSLAEGRGETQYF. The CDR3 DNA is TGCGCCAGCAGCTTGGCAGAGGGCCGGGGTGAGACCCAGTACTTC. Combining the CDR3 with reference TRBV5-1 and TRBJ2-5 gives the whole variable domain KAGVTQTPRYLIKTRGQQVTLSCSPISGHRSVSWYQQTPGQGLQFLFEYFSETQRNKGNFPGRFSGRQFSNSRSEMNVSTLELGDSALYLCASSLAEGRGETQYFGPGTRLLVL.

This clonotype was counted only a few times. The CDR3 loop reads CASSFEWAANTGELFF. The CDR3 DNA reads as TGTGCCAGCAGCTTCGAGTGGGCAGCGAACACCGGGGAGCTGTTTTTT. The chain recombines TRBV11-2 with TRBJ2-2; D ambiguous. Deletions cut 3 bases from V and 0 bases from J, with 11 bases between. The CDR3 consists of 16 residues. Per germline, CDR1 SGHAT and CDR2 FQNNGV.

J is TRBJ1-5 and V is TRBV7-2; 8 nucleotides match TRBD1. J lost 5 bases, V lost 5 bases, and 5 bases had no gene match. The CDR3 is 14 residues long. CDR1 and CDR2 from the germline V gene are SGHTA and FQGNSA. CDR3 region: CASSRTGRDQPQHF. CDR3 bases: TGTGCCAGCAGCCGGACAGGGAGGGATCAGCCCCAGCATTTT.

This chain joins TRBV11-1 and TRBJ2-7; 7 nucleotides match TRBD1. Germline CDR1 and CDR2: SGHAT and FQDESV (reference sequence). V dropped 2 bases and J dropped 5; count of bases not matched to a gene: 21. This CDR3 spans 19 amino acids. CDR3 residues: CASSLFGRGLSTGTDEQYF. The CDR3 nucleotides are TGTGCCAGCAGCTTATTCGGTCGGGGTTTGTCGACAGGGACGGACGAGCAGTACTTC.

J is TRBJ1-1 and V is TRBV7-8; no definite D call. This CDR3 has 14 amino acids. The V gene's germline CDR1 is SGHVS and CDR2 FQNEAQ. The ends were cut back, 7 bases at V and 5 bases at J, with 17 bases in the middle. For the CDR3, the DNA is TGTGCCAGCACCGAAAAATTGGGGAAGACTGAAGCTTTCTTT. This codes for CASTEKLGKTEAFF. Full variable domain (missing parts from reference TRBV7-8 and TRBJ1-1): GAGVSQSPRYKVAKRGQDVALRCDPISGHVSLFWYQQALGQGPEFLTYFQNEAQLDKSGLPSDRFFAERPEGSVSTLKIQRTQQEDSAVYLCASTEKLGKTEAFFGQGTRLTVV.

This clonotype came up many times. The chain employs TRBV4-3 and TRBJ1-5; no definite D call. Trimming removed 0 bases from V and 10 bases from J, with 10 bases in between. The CDR3 has 13 residues. Per germline, CDR1 LGHNA and CDR2 YSLEER. For the CDR3, the DNA is TGCGCCAGCAGCCAAGATACCCGGGAACCCCAGCATTTT. This sequence encodes CASSQDTREPQHF.

J is TRBJ2-7 and V is TRBV10-3, with D possibly being TRBD2 (7 bases). Between the trimmed V and J ends, which lost 4 bases and 5 bases, there was a span of 15 bases. Germline CDR1 ENHRY, CDR2 SYGVKD. This CDR3 has 14 residues. CDR3 DNA sequence: TGTGCCATCAGTGGTGGGGGGGGGGCTGACGAGCAGTACGTC. Its protein is CAISGGGGADEQYV.

This clonotype was detected many times. J is TRBJ2-2 and V is TRBV7-3; D is unresolved. In germline, CDR1 is SGHTA, CDR2 FQGTGA. Deletions cut 4 bases from V and 2 bases from J, with 8 bases between. CDR3 size: 14 residues. The CDR3 DNA is TGTGCCAGCAGCTCTGATCCTAACACCGGGGAGCTGTTTTTT. Protein: CASSSDPNTGELFF.

This clonotype was found a few times. The chain recombines TRBV20-1 with TRBJ2-1; 7 positions match TRBD1. J was trimmed by 10 bases and V by 6 bases; bases with no gene match: 15. The CDR3 has 14 amino acids. CDR1 and CDR2 (germline): DFQATT, SNEGSKA (reference sequence). The CDR3 sequence: CSAEDRALEEEQFF. CDR3 nucleotide sequence: TGCAGTGCCGAAGACAGGGCCTTAGAAGAGGAGCAGTTCTTC.

In its sample, this clonotype was seen a few times. The gene calls are TRBV5-6 and TRBJ2-3; a weak D match, TRBD2 (6 bases). CDR1 and CDR2 (germline): SGHDT, YYEEEE. The CDR3 consists of 16 residues. The V gene lost 3 bases and the J gene lost 0 bases, with 14 bases spanning the gap. The DNA for the CDR3 is TGTGCCAGCAGCTCCCTGACGGGGACTAGCACAGATACGCAGTATTTT. Translation: CASSSLTGTSTDTQYF. Filled out from reference TRBV5-6 and TRBJ2-3, the complete variable domain reads DAGVTQSPTHLIKTRGQQVTLRCSPKSGHDTVSWYQQALGQGPQFIFQYYEEEERQRGNFPDRFSGHQFPNYSSELNVNALLLGDSALYLCASSSLTGTSTDTQYFGPGTRLTVL.

This clonotype was counted only a few times. The J gene is TRBJ1-1, the V gene TRBV4-3; tentative D call: TRBD1 (5 bases). In germline, CDR1 is LGHNA, CDR2 YSLEER. V lost 2 bases, J lost 5 bases, and 12 bases lay in between. The CDR3 has 14 residues. The CDR3 nucleotides are TGCGCCAGCAGCCAATGGGGCCTGGGGACTGAAGCTTTCTTT. This encodes CASSQWGLGTEAFF.

This chain uses TRBV25-1 with TRBJ2-2, with D unresolved. Looked up from germline, CDR1 is MGHDK and CDR2 is SYGVNS. CDR3 size: 17 residues. Trimming removed 0 bases from V and 1 base from J, with 12 bases in between. The CDR3 bases are TGTGCCAGCAGTGAATATATATGGGGAAAGAACACCGGGGAGCTGTTTTTT. This translates into CASSEYIWGKNTGELFF.

At least ten counts were recorded for this clonotype. Written as DNA, the CDR3 is TGTGCCAGCAGCCGGGACCCGCGAGAAAAACTGTTTTTT. It yields the protein CASSRDPREKLFF. The rearrangement joins TRBV14 to TRBJ1-4, with a weak D call TRBD1 (5 bases). The CDR3 spans 13 residues. The V end lost 4 bases, the J end lost 8 bases, and 11 bases lay between the germline ends. Germline values: CDR1 SGHDN, CDR2 FVKESK.

This clonotype was counted ten times or more. This rearrangement joins TRBV5-1 to TRBJ2-5; TRBD2 matches 10 bases. The ends lost 0 bases at V and 4 bases at J; junction bases unmatched: 0. The CDR3 loop spans 14 amino acids. Germline loops: CDR1 SGHRS, CDR2 YFSETQ. CDR3 nucleotide sequence: TGCGCCAGCAGCTTGGGGACTAGCGGAGAGACCCAGTACTTC. Amino acid sequence: CASSLGTSGETQYF. The full variable domain, completed using reference TRBV5-1 and TRBJ2-5, is KAGVTQTPRYLIKTRGQQVTLSCSPISGHRSVSWYQQTPGQGLQFLFEYFSETQRNKGNFPGRFSGRQFSNSRSEMNVSTLELGDSALYLCASSLGTSGETQYFGPGTRLLVL.

V gene TRBV25-1 combines with J gene TRBJ2-7; D is undetermined. Between the trimmed V and J ends, which lost 9 bases and 0 bases, there was a span of 9 bases. This CDR3 is 12 amino acids long. Germline assignment: CDR1 MGHDK and CDR2 SYGVNS. As DNA, the CDR3 is TGTGCCAGTCACGGTAGCTCCTACGAGCAGTACTTC. It is translated as CASHGSSYEQYF.

The chain recombines TRBV27 with TRBJ2-1, with D possibly called TRBD1 or TRBD2 (5 bases each). The CDR3 is made up of 14 amino acids. Trimming took off 2 bases at V and 7 bases at J, with 12 bases between the two ends. Germline V CDR1 and CDR2: MNHEY, SMNVEV (reference sequence). CDR3 DNA: TGTGCCAGCAGTTTAGCCGGGACCTCGAATGAGCAGTTCTTC. The encoded protein is CASSLAGTSNEQFF.

This clonotype was detected only a few times. The chain joins TRBV5-1 to TRBJ1-1, with a possible D match to TRBD1 (5 bases). Germline CDR1 and CDR2: SGHRS and YFSETQ. The CDR3 is made up of 14 amino acids. The ends were cut back, 5 bases at V and 7 bases at J, with 18 bases in the middle. CDR3 in amino acids: CASREGAQGNEAFF. The CDR3 DNA reads TGCGCCAGCAGGGAAGGGGCCCAAGGGAATGAAGCTTTCTTT.

This clonotype was detected a few times. The V gene is TRBV5-4, the J gene TRBJ1-1; 11 positions agree with TRBD1. V gave up 0 bases and J gave up 5 bases; unmatched junction bases: 6. CDR3 length: 16 residues. From germline, CDR1 is SGHNT and CDR2 YYREEE (reference sequence). The CDR3 DNA is TGTGCCAGCAGCTTGGGTGGGACAGGGGGAGGAACTGAAGCTTTCTTT. It translates to CASSLGGTGGGTEAFF.

The chain links TRBV15 to TRBJ2-7; possibly TRBD1 for D (6 bases). CDR1 LNHNV and CDR2 YYDKDF come from the germline V gene (reference sequence). The CDR3 runs 15 residues. Trimming left V 0 bases short and J 2 bases short, with 11 bases between. The CDR3 here is CATSRDRTVPYEQYV. The DNA of the CDR3 is TGTGCCACCAGCAGAGATCGGACAGTCCCCTACGAGCAGTACGTC.